This T cell receptor (beta chain) was identified during a study of T-cell reconstitution after alpha-beta-depleted transplantation in children. Preparing the TCRbeta library involved the use of unique molecular identifiers. Via MiXCR, TCRdb re-called the PCR reads, giving one row per CDR3 protein. The table shows around 500,000 distinct CDR3 sequences, with roughly 23% occurring only once. Study-wide results and caveats: T-cell counts and diversity at one year following transplant were attributed mainly to newly produced T cells.

Note on this clonotype: Antigen specificity is unknown.

The source was PBMCs, mostly from graft donor cells, collected 360 days after TCRalphabeta/CD19-depleted stem cell transplant. The sequence derives from a boy younger than two who had a stem cell transplant for acute myeloid leukemia, so the T cells may come from the graft donor.

CDR3 DNA: TGCGCCAGCAGCGGGCAGACGCCCACTGCCAAAAACATTCAGTACTTC. Protein sequence: CASSGQTPTAKNIQYF. The chain links TRBV5-1 to TRBJ2-4; D gene unclear. In germline, CDR1 is SGHRS, CDR2 YFSETQ. Trimming removed 4 bases at V and 1 base at J, with 15 bases between. The CDR3 length is 16 residues.